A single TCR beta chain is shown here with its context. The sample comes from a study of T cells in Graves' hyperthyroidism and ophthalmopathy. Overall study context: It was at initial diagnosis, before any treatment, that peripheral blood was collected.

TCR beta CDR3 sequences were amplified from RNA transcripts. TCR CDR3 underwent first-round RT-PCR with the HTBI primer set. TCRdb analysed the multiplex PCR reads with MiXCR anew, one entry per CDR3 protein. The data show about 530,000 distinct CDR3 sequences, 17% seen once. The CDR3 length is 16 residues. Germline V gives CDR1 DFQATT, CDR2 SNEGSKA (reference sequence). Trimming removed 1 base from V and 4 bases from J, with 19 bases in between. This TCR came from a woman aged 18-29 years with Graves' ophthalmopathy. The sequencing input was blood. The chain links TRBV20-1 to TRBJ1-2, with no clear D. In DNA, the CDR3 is TGCAGTGCTAGAGTTTACGAAGGGAGGGTCCCCTATGGCTACACCTTC. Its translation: CSARVYEGRVPYGYTF.